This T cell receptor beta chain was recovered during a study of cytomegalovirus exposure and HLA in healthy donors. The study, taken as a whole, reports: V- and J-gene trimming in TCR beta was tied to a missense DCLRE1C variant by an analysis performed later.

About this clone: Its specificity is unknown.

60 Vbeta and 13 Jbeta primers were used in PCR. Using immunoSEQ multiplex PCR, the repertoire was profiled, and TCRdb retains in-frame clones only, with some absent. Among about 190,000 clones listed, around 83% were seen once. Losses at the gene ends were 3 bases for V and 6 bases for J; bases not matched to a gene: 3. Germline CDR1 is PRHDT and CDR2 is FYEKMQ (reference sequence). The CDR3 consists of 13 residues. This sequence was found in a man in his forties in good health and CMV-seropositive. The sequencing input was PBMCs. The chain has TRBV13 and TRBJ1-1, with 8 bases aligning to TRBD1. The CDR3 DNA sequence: TGTGCCAGCAGCTTCAGGGGGCGGGCTGAAGCTTTCTTT. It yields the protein CASSFRGRAEAFF.